A single sample is the source of the 29 T cell receptor beta chains below, sequenced in a study of tumor and adjacent non-tumor tissue in lung cancer. The library came from three nested PCR rounds adapted from ARM-PCR protocols. TCRdb reprocessed the multiplex PCR reads via MiXCR and lists one record per CDR3 protein. The data contain about 110,000 distinct CDR3 sequences, approximately 82% of them singletons. The template was RNA from unsorted bulk tissue. The sequencing sample was made of lung tumor tissue. These receptors all stem from a woman aged 60-75 years with non-small cell lung cancer.

V is TRBV11-2 and J is TRBJ1-5; 9 nucleotides agree with TRBD1. Germline V gives CDR1 SGHAT, CDR2 FQNNGV. CDR3 length: 15 residues. After removal of 2 bases from V and 10 bases from J, the junction contained 9 bases not matched to a gene. The CDR3 sequence: CASSLTTGGNPPQHF. CDR3 DNA: TGTGCCAGCAGCTTAACGACAGGGGGAAATCCACCCCAGCATTTT.

Remarks on this clonotype: A read error may explain this, as a much larger clone is one base away. The chain carries TRBV28 and TRBJ2-7, with TRBD2 as a possible D gene (6 bases). Trimming took off 7 bases at V and 4 bases at J, with 23 bases between the two ends. CDR1 and CDR2 from the germline V gene are MDHEN and SYDVKM. The CDR3 totals 16 residues. In DNA, the CDR3 is TGTGCCAGCAATCCTCTCGCCGGGACTTCGACTTACGAGCAGTACTTC. This sequence encodes CASNPLAGTSTYEQYF.

As to this clonotype: A read error may account for a junction end that differs from germline. This rearrangement joins TRBV13 to TRBJ2-1, with 7 bases matching TRBD2. The CDR3 extends over 16 amino acids. The germline gives CDR1 PRHDT, CDR2 FYEKMQ (reference sequence). The CDR3 coding sequence is TGTGCCAGCAGCCCTAGCGGACCCCATAAGTCAAATGAGCAATTCTTC. This sequence encodes CASSPSGPHKSNEQFF. The complete variable domain, with remaining parts taken from reference TRBV13 and TRBJ2-1, reads AAGVIQSPRHLIKEKRETATLKCYPIPRHDTVYWYQQGPGQDPQFLISFYEKMQSDKGSIPDRFSAQQFSDYHSELNMSSLELGDSALYFCASSPSGPHKSNEQFFGPGTRLTVL.

A note on this clonotype: An end of the junction does not agree with germline; a read error may underlie this. The chain employs TRBV6-2 or TRBV6-3 and TRBJ2-6; TRBD2 might be the D (6 bases). This CDR3 has 15 residues. CDR1 is MNHEY, CDR2 SVGEGT, per germline. CDR3 coding DNA: TGTGCCACCATAGCGGAAAGCTCTGGGGCCAACGTCCTGACATTC. This encodes CATIAESSGANVLTF.

As to this clonotype: In this CDR3 the conserved last residue, phenylalanine or tryptophan, is missing, so a read error is likely. The chain carries TRBV11-1 and TRBJ1-1; a possible D gene is TRBD1 (5 bases). Germline CDR1 reads SGHAT; CDR2 reads FQDESV (reference sequence). V lost 8 bases, J lost 2 bases, and 9 bases lay in between. The CDR3 sequence is 12 residues long. The CDR3 region is CASRDRNTEAFI. CDR3 DNA sequence: TGTGCCAGCCGGGACCGCAACACTGAAGCTTTCATT.

This clonotype came up many times. One end of the junction is discordant with germline, which a read error may explain. CDR3 residues: CASSQDPGSGTNVLTF. Here the CDR3 DNA reads TGCGCCAGCAGCCAAGATCCAGGGTCTGGGACCAACGTCCTGACTTTC. The chain combines TRBV4-3 with TRBJ2-6, with D tentatively TRBD1 (5 bases). Germline loops: CDR1 LGHNA, CDR2 YSLEER. This CDR3 spans 16 amino acids.

A note on this clonotype: The conserved phenylalanine or tryptophan normally closing the CDR3 is absent here, so this likely arose from a read error. This rearrangement joins TRBV11-3 to TRBJ2-1; 12 bases map to TRBD2. The CDR3 length is 17 residues. Germline CDR1 and CDR2: SGHNT and YENEEA. V dropped 7 bases and J dropped 5; count of bases not matched to a gene: 12. The CDR3 DNA reads as TGTGCCAGCAACATAAAGTTGACTAGCGGGAGCCACAATGAGCAGTTCATC. Protein product: CASNIKLTSGSHNEQFI.

Worth noting for this clonotype: This clone may be a read error of a much larger clone one base away. DNA for the CDR3: TGCAGTGCTAGTTTTGGTAGCGGGGTCTCCTTAGAGCAGTACTTC. Its protein product is CSASFGSGVSLEQYF. V and J are TRBV20-1 and TRBJ2-7; 8 positions agree with TRBD2. This CDR3 contains 15 residues. Germline CDR1 reads DFQATT; CDR2 reads SNEGSKA (reference sequence). Trimming cost V 3 bases and J 7 bases; bases outside gene matches: 14.

Regarding this clonotype: Germline and junction disagree at one end, which may indicate a read error. The rearrangement uses TRBV28 and TRBJ1-1; D remains ambiguous. Per germline, CDR1 MDHEN and CDR2 SYDVKM. The CDR3 covers 15 residues. The CDR3 sequence is CAISLFPPTYTEALF. For the CDR3, the DNA is TGTGCCATCAGTTTATTCCCTCCTACCTACACTGAAGCTTTATTT.

The V gene is TRBV12-3 or TRBV12-4, the J gene TRBJ1-1; no definite D call. V shed 11 bases and J shed 6 bases, with 19 bases lying between them. The CDR3 is made up of 13 amino acids. CDR3: CACNLEMRAEAFF. The DNA of the CDR3 is TGTGCCTGCAATCTAGAGATGAGGGCTGAAGCTTTCTTT.

In the case of this clonotype: Its ends do not fully match the called genes, so a read error is possible. The chain couples TRBV4-3 to TRBJ2-5; no reliable D call. This CDR3 spans 15 amino acids. Germline-derived CDR1 and CDR2 are LGHNA and YSLEER. The CDR3 DNA reads TGCGCCAGCAACCAAGATAAACAGCATCAAGAGACCCAGTACTTC. Its translation is CASNQDKQHQETQYF.

With respect to this clonotype: Just one base apart from a much larger clone, this may be a read error. This CDR3 reads CASSFDRAYEQHF. The CDR3 DNA sequence: TGTGCCAGCAGCTTCGACAGGGCCTACGAGCAGCACTTC. The chain is built from TRBV5-5 and TRBJ2-7; 7 nucleotides agree with TRBD1. This CDR3 comprises 13 residues. Germline assignment: CDR1 SGHKS and CDR2 YYEKEE (reference sequence). Using reference TRBV5-5 and TRBJ2-7 for the parts outside the CDR3, the full variable domain is DAGVTQSPTHLIKTRGQQVTLRCSPISGHKSVSWYQQVLGQGPQFIFQYYEKEERGRGNFPDRFSARQFPNYSSELNVNALLLGDSALYLCASSFDRAYEQHFGPGTRLTVT.

With respect to this clonotype: This clone may be a read error of a much larger clone one base away. The chain has TRBV5-4 and TRBJ2-7; 10 nucleotides line up with TRBD2. Germline assignment: CDR1 SGHNT and CDR2 YYREEE (reference sequence). The CDR3 totals 15 residues. Losses at the gene ends were 4 bases for V and 5 bases for J; bases not matched to a gene: 9. CDR3 DNA: TGTGCCAGCAGCACTCCGGGACTAGCGCTAGACGAGCAGTACTTC. It encodes CASSTPGLALDEQYF.

The chain joins TRBV29-1 to TRBJ2-5, with D possibly being TRBD2 (7 bases). Germline lookup yields CDR1 SQVTM and CDR2 ANQGSEA. This CDR3 spans 13 amino acids. Trimming pared 6 bases from V and 6 bases from J, leaving 17 bases between. CDR3 region: CSVVAGAGKTQYF. The CDR3 DNA is TGCAGCGTGGTCGCGGGGGCTGGGAAGACCCAGTACTTC.

Of note for this clonotype: The conserved final phenylalanine or tryptophan is absent from the CDR3, which likely points to a read error. The DNA is left out, because the CDR3 cannot be placed on it with certainty; the CDR3 is given as TCRdb lists it. The rearrangement uses TRBV11-3 and TRBJ1-1. Germline CDR1 reads SGHNT; CDR2 reads YENEEA. Termini included, the CDR3 measures 14 amino acids. CDR3 loop: CASKLEASNTEAIV.

On this clonotype: A junction end diverges from the germline sequence, so it may reflect a read error. The chain is built from TRBV13 and TRBJ2-1; a possible D gene is TRBD2 (6 bases). The germline gives CDR1 PRHDT, CDR2 FYEKMQ (reference sequence). This CDR3 region has 16 residues. This chain's CDR3 is CVSSLAAESSYNEQFF. In DNA, the CDR3 is TGTGTCAGCAGCTTAGCGGCGGAGAGCTCCTACAATGAGCAGTTCTTC.

CDR3 amino acids: CASSLLGGGYNEQFF. The DNA for the CDR3 is TGTGCCAGTAGTCTTCTAGGGGGAGGGTACAATGAGCAGTTCTTC. The chain joins TRBV28 to TRBJ2-1; D is possibly TRBD2 (7 bases). V dropped 9 bases and J dropped 4 bases, with 19 bases sitting between them. The CDR3 sequence is 15 residues long. Germline V lookup: CDR1 MDHEN, CDR2 SYDVKM.

This rearrangement joins TRBV11-3 to TRBJ1-3; no clear D gene. Trimming left V 5 bases short and J 12 bases short, with 11 bases between. CDR3 length: 11 residues. Germline V gives CDR1 SGHNT, CDR2 YENEEA. The CDR3 nucleotides read TGTGCCAGCAGCCTGGATGACATCATATATTTT. It yields the protein CASSLDDIIYF. Supplemented by reference TRBV11-3 and TRBJ1-3, the full variable domain reads EAGVVQSPRYKIIEKKQPVAFWCNPISGHNTLYWYLQNLGQGPELLIRYENEEAVDDSQLPKDRFSAERLKGVDSTLKIQPAELGDSAVYLCASSLDDIIYFGEGSWLTVV.

A remark on this clonotype: This may arise from a read error, as a much more abundant clone is one base away. V gene TRBV29-1 combines with J gene TRBJ2-4; tentatively, D is TRBD2 (6 bases). CDR1 is SQVTM, CDR2 ANQGSEA, per germline. V lost 1 base and J lost 0, with 13 bases in between. This CDR3 region has 16 residues. CDR3 DNA sequence: TGCAGCGTTGAAGTTGCCGGGGGAACAGCCAAAAACATTCAGTACTTC. Translation: CSVEVAGGTAKNIQYF.

This clonotype was detected only a few times. This may arise from a read error, as a much more abundant clone is one base away. J is TRBJ2-1 and V is TRBV4-3; D unclear. Germline-derived CDR1 and CDR2 are LGHNA and YSLEER. This CDR3 region has 13 residues. V lost 4 bases and J lost 5, with 9 bases in between. CDR3 loop: CASSRELHNEQFF. The CDR3 region has the DNA TGCGCCAGCAGCCGAGAACTCCACAATGAGCAGTTCTTC.

With regard to this clonotype: At one end the junction does not follow the germline gene, possibly because of a read error. The rearrangement joins TRBV5-1 to TRBJ1-2; D unresolved. Germline V gene sequence: CDR1 SGHRS, CDR2 YFSETQ. The CDR3 is 14 residues long. DNA of the CDR3: TGCACCAGCAGCTTGAGGCAGGACGGCGATGGCTACACCTTC. Translated: CTSSLRQDGDGYTF.

On this clonotype itself: One end of the junction varies from germline; a read error may be responsible. J is TRBJ2-7 and V is TRBV6-2 or TRBV6-3; D gene ambiguous. This CDR3 spans 12 amino acids. The germline CDR1 and CDR2 sequences are MNHEY and SVGEGT. The CDR3 reads CVSSAVPYEQYF. The CDR3 region has the DNA TGTGTCAGCAGTGCCGTTCCCTATGAGCAGTACTTC.

To note about this clonotype: Being one base from a much bigger clone, this may be a read error. The chain employs TRBV4-1 and TRBJ2-1; 9 bases agree with TRBD1. With V trimmed by 3 bases and J by 9 bases, 12 bases remained unmatched. Germline V lookup: CDR1 MGHRA, CDR2 YSYEKL. This CDR3 comprises 16 residues. The CDR3 sequence: CASSQESGQGNGEQFF. For the CDR3, the DNA is TGCGCCAGCAGCCAGGAATCGGGACAGGGAAACGGTGAGCAGTTCTTC.

This clonotype was counted a few times. The chain recombines TRBV4-2 with TRBJ1-2; perhaps TRBD1 as D (6 bases). This CDR3 is built from 16 residues. Trimming shortened V by 5 bases and J by 3 bases, and 19 bases separated the two germline ends. The germline V gene encodes CDR1 LGHNA and CDR2 YNFKEQ. CDR3 DNA: TGTGCCAGCAGCAAAGCGCCCCAGGGGACCGACTATGGCTACACCTTC. Translating it yields CASSKAPQGTDYGYTF.

On this clonotype: Since no conserved phenylalanine or tryptophan closes the CDR3, a read error is the likely cause. The chain couples TRBV20-1 to TRBJ2-2; the D is unclear. The CDR3 spans 12 residues. The germline gives CDR1 DFQATT, CDR2 SNEGSKA (reference sequence). The V end lost 4 bases, the J end lost 9 bases, and 12 bases lay between the germline ends. The CDR3 region has the DNA TGCAGTGCTAACGGACCGACCAGGGAGCTGTTTTCT. It encodes CSANGPTRELFS.

A word on this clonotype: A junction end diverges from the germline sequence, so it may reflect a read error. The chain has TRBV4-3 and TRBJ2-6; a weak D match, TRBD2 (5 bases). The CDR3 contains 18 residues. Germline CDR1 reads LGHNA; CDR2 reads YSLEER. The CDR3 coding sequence is TGCGCCAGCAGCCTTCGAGGGCCACAGCTGGGATGGGCCAACATCCTGACTTTC. Its protein is CASSLRGPQLGWANILTF.

This clonotype came up many times. This rearrangement joins TRBV6-1 to TRBJ1-1; weak D call: TRBD1 (6 bases). CDR3 length equals 13 residues. The germline gives CDR1 MNHNS, CDR2 SASEGT. Trimming took 6 bases from V and 4 from J, leaving 12 bases between them. CDR3 residues: CASSKPGATEAFF. CDR3 bases: TGTGCCAGCAGCAAACCGGGGGCCACTGAAGCTTTCTTT.

As concerns this clonotype: A junction end diverges from the germline sequence, so it may reflect a read error. This rearrangement joins TRBV11-2 to TRBJ1-4; D gene unclear. The CDR3 covers 15 residues. CDR1 is SGHAT, CDR2 FQNNGV, per germline. The CDR3 reads CANSLSTWAKEKLFF. The CDR3 DNA reads TGTGCCAACAGCTTATCGACATGGGCTAAAGAAAAACTGTTTTTT. The full variable domain, in which reference TRBV11-2 and TRBJ1-4 provide the parts outside the CDR3, is EAGVAQSPRYKIIEKRQSVAFWCNPISGHATLYWYQQILGQGPKLLIQFQNNGVVDDSQLPKDRFSAERLKGVDSTLKIQPAKLEDSAVYLCANSLSTWAKEKLFFGSGTQLSVL.

As regards this clonotype: A clone one base away is much larger, so this may be a read error. V gene TRBV11-1 combines with J gene TRBJ2-1; D unclear. Germline V gene lookup returns CDR1 SGHAT and CDR2 FQDESV (reference sequence). This CDR3 comprises 15 residues. The DNA for the CDR3 is TGTACCAGCAGCTTATCCCCCCAGGAAACGAATGAGCAGTTCTTC. Translating it yields CTSSLSPQETNEQFF.